This T cell receptor beta chain comes out of a study of technical replicates of blood from a handful of donors. The CDR3 runs to 17 residues. The V gene's germline CDR1 is LNHDA and CDR2 SQIVND (reference sequence). Trimming cost V 5 bases and J 2 bases, with 19 bases left between them. Using immunoSEQ multiplex PCR, the repertoire was profiled, and TCRdb retains in-frame clones only, with some absent. The sample contains fewer than 80,000 clones, nearly 90% of which appear only once. The TCR sequence derives from a human donor in good health. Some clones in this sample may be carry-over from other donors' samples. The sample comprised PBMCs. The chain has TRBV19 and TRBJ2-1; perhaps TRBD1 as D (6 bases). CDR3: CASSPHLTGSTYNEQFF. CDR3 sequence (DNA): TGTGCCAGTAGTCCTCACCTTACAGGGTCGACCTACAATGAGCAGTTCTTC.